Following are 3 T cell receptor beta chains from one sample sequenced in a study of cytomegalovirus exposure and HLA in healthy donors. The PCR used 60 Vbeta and 13 Jbeta primers. Generated by immunoSEQ multiplex PCR, the TCRdb table keeps only in-frame clones and is missing some. Of 150,000 to 200,000 clones in the sample, over 70% were seen once. What was sequenced was PBMCs. These receptors came from a man aged 40-49 years in good health and CMV-seropositive.

For the CDR3, the DNA is TGTGCCAGCACCTGGACTAGCGGGGAAGAGACCCAGTACTTC. Amino acids: CASTWTSGEETQYF. The V gene is TRBV5-5, the J gene TRBJ2-5, with TRBD2 matching over 12 bases. This CDR3 comprises 14 residues. CDR1 and CDR2 from the germline V gene are SGHKS and YYEKEE (reference sequence). The ends lost 6 bases at V and 3 bases at J; junction bases unmatched: 3.

This chain links TRBV19 with TRBJ2-7; TRBD1 aligns across 8 bases. After removal of 4 bases from V and 3 bases from J, the junction contained 5 bases not matched to a gene. The V gene's germline CDR1 is LNHDA and CDR2 SQIVND (reference sequence). The CDR3 sequence is 14 residues long. This CDR3 reads CASSNQGASYEQYF. For the CDR3, the DNA is TGTGCCAGTAGTAATCAGGGGGCGAGCTACGAGCAGTACTTC.

The chain uses TRBV9 and TRBJ2-7; TRBD2 agrees at 12 bases. Germline V gene sequence: CDR1 SGDLS, CDR2 YYNGEE. CDR3 size: 17 residues. The V and J ends lost 0 bases and 4 bases, in that order; junction bases with no gene match: 8. DNA for the CDR3: TGTGCCAGCAGCGTAGAGGCCTGGACTAGCGGGATATACGAGCAGTACTTC. Translated, it gives CASSVEAWTSGIYEQYF.